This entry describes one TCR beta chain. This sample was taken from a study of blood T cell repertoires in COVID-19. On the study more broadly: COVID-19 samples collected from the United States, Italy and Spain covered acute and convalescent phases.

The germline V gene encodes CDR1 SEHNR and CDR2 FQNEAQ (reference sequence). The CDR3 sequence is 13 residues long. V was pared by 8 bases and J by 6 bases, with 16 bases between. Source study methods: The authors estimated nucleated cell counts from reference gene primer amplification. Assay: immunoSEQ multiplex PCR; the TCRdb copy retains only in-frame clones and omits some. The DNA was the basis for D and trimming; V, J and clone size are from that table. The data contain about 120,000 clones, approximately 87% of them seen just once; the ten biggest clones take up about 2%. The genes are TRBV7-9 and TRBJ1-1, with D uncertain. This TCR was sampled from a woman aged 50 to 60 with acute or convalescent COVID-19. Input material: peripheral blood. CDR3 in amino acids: CASGLLPEAEAFF. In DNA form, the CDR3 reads TGTGCCAGCGGTCTCCTCCCGGAGGCTGAAGCTTTCTTT.